The T cell receptor (beta chain) under discussion was sequenced for a study of blood T cells in healthy people across ages. General study points: Naive and antigen-experienced cells could not be conclusively compared, given unsorted PBMCs. Fewer expanded clones and more diversity marked long-lived versus aged donors.

As regards this clonotype: Its antigen is still unknown.

The total RNA that was extracted per sample amounted to at least 5 micrograms. Primed by a sample-barcoded 5' primer and a J-beta primer mix, a second PCR proceeded for 7 to 11 cycles. CDR3-containing paired-end reads numbering at least 2.5 million came from each sample. TCRdb re-called the 5' RACE reads through MiXCR, storing one row per CDR3 protein. The data contain just over 1 million distinct CDR3 sequences, around 43% of them singletons. Trimming pared 4 bases from V and 4 bases from J, leaving 7 bases between. Per the germline V gene, CDR1 is MNHEY and CDR2 is SMNVEV (reference sequence). CDR3 length: 12 residues.

This receptor was obtained from a woman in her sixties or seventies in good health. Sequences were obtained from blood. This chain uses TRBV27 with TRBJ1-2; no reliable D call. The chain's CDR3 is CASSSGIYGYTF. The CDR3 nucleotides read TGTGCCAGCAGTTCGGGGATCTATGGCTACACCTTC.